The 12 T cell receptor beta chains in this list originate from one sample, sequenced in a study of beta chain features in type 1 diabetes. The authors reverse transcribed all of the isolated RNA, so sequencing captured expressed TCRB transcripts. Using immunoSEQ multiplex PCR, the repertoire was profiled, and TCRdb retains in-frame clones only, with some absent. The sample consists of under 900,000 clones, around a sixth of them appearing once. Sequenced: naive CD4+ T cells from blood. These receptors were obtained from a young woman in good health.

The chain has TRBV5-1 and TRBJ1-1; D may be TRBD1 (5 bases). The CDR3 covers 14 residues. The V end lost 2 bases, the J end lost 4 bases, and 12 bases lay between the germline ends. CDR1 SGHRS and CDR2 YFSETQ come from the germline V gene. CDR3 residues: CASSFGAPITEAFF. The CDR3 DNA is TGCGCCAGCAGCTTTGGGGCACCGATCACTGAAGCTTTCTTT.

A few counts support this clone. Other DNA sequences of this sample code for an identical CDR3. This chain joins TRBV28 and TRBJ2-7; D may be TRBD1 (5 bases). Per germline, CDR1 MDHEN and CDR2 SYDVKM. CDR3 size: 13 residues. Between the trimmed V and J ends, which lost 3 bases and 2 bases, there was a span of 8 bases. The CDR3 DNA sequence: TGTGCCAGCAGTTTCGCAGGGCCCTACGAGCAGTACTTC. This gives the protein CASSFAGPYEQYF.

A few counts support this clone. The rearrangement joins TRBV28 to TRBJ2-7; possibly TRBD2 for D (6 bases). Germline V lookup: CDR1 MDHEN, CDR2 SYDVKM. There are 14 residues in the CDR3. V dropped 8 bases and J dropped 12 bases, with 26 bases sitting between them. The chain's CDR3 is CASSYPGTATRPYF. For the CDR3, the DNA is TGTGCCAGCTCATACCCCGGGACTGCAACCAGGCCGTACTTC.

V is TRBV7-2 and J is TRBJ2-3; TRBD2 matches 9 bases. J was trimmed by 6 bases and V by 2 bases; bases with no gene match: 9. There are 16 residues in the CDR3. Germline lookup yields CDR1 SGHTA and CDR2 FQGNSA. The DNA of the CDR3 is TGTGCCAGCAGCTTATACGCGGGAGGGCTTGGTGATACGCAGTATTTT. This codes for CASSLYAGGLGDTQYF. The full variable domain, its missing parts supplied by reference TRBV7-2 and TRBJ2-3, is GAGVSQSPSNKVTEKGKDVELRCDPISGHTALYWYRQSLGQGLEFLIYFQGNSAPDKSGLPSDRFSAERTGGSVSTLTIQRTQQEDSAVYLCASSLYAGGLGDTQYFGPGTRLTVL.

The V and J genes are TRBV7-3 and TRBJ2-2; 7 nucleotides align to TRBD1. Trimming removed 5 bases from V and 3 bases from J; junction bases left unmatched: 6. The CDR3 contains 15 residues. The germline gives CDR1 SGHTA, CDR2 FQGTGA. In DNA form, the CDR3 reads TGTGCCAGCAGCCTCAACAGGGGCTACACCGGGGAGCTGTTTTTT. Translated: CASSLNRGYTGELFF. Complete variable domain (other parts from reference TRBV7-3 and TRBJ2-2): GAGVSQTPSNKVTEKGKYVELRCDPISGHTALYWYRQSLGQGPEFLIYFQGTGAADDSGLPNDRFFAVRPEGSVSTLKIQRTERGDSAVYLCASSLNRGYTGELFFGEGSRLTVL.

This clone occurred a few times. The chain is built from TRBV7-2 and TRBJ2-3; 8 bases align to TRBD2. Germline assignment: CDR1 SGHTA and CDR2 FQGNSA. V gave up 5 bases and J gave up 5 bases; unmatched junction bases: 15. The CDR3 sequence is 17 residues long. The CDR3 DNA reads TGTGCCAGCAGCCTCTACACGGTGAGCGGGAGCCGAGATACGCAGTATTTT. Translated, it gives CASSLYTVSGSRDTQYF.

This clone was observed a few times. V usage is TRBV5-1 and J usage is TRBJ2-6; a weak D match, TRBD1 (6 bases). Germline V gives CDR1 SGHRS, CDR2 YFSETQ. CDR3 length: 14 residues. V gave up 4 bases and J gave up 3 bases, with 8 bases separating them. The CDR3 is CASSAGDGANVLTF. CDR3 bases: TGCGCCAGCAGCGCAGGGGATGGGGCCAACGTCCTGACTTTC. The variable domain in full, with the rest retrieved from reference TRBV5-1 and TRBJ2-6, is KAGVTQTPRYLIKTRGQQVTLSCSPISGHRSVSWYQQTPGQGLQFLFEYFSETQRNKGNFPGRFSGRQFSNSRSEMNVSTLELGDSALYLCASSAGDGANVLTFGAGSRLTVL.

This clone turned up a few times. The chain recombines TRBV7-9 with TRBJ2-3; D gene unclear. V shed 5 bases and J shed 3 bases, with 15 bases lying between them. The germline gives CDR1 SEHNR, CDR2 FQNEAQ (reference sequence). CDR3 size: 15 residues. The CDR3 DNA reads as TGTGCCAGCAGCCCCAACTTCCGGGCTACAGATACGCAGTATTTT. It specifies CASSPNFRATDTQYF.

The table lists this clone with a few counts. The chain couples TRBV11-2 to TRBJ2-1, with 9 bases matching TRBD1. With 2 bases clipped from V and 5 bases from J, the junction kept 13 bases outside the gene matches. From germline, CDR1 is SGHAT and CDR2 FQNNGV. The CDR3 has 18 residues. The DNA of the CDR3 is TGTGCCAGCAGCTTACCCCCCCGACAGGGGGAGACGAACAATGAGCAGTTCTTC. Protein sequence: CASSLPPRQGETNNEQFF. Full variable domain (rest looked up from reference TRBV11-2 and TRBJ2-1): EAGVAQSPRYKIIEKRQSVAFWCNPISGHATLYWYQQILGQGPKLLIQFQNNGVVDDSQLPKDRFSAERLKGVDSTLKIQPAKLEDSAVYLCASSLPPRQGETNNEQFFGPGTRLTVL.

DNA of the CDR3: TGTGCCAGCAGCTTATCAATCCCCCTGAACACTGAAGCTTTCTTT. This codes for CASSLSIPLNTEAFF. V usage is TRBV7-2 and J usage is TRBJ1-1; D is unresolved. This CDR3 is 15 amino acids long. Germline CDR1 reads SGHTA; CDR2 reads FQGNSA. The germline V and J ends were trimmed by 2 bases and 0 bases, with 10 bases remaining between them.

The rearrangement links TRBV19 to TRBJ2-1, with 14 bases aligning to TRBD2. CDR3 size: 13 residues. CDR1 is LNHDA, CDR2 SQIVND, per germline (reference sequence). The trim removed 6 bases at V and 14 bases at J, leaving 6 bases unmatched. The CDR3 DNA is TGTGCCAGTAGCGGACTAGCGGGAGGTCCTGAGTTCTTC. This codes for CASSGLAGGPEFF.

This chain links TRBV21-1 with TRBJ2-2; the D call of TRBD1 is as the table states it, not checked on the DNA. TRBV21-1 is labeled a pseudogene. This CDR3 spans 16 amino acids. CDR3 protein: CASSVMDSPKVGELFF. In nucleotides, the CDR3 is TGTGCCAGCAGCGTAATGGACAGCCCTAAGGTCGGGGAGCTGTTTTTT.